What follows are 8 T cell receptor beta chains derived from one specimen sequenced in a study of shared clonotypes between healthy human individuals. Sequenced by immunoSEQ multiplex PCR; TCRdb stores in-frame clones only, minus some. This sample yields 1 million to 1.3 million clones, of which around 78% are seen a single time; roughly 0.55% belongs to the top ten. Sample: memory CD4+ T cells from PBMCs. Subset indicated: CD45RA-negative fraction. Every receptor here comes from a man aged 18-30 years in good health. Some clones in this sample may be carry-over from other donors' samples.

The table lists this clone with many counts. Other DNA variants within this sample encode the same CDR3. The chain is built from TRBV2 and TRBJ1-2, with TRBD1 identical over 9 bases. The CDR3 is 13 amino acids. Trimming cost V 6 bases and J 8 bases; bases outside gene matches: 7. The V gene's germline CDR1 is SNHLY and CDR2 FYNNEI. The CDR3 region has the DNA TGTGCCAGCAGCGTGGGACAGGGCGGAGGCTACACCTTC. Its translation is CASSVGQGGGYTF.

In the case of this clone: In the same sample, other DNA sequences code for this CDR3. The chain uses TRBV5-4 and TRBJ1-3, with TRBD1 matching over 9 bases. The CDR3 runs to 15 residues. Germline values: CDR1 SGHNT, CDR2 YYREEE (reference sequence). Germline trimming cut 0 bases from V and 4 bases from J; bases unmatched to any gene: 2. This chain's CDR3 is CASSLGTGGGNTIYF. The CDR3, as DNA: TGTGCCAGCAGCTTGGGAACAGGGGGCGGAAACACCATATATTTT. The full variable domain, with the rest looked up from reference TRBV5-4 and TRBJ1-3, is ETGVTQSPTHLIKTRGQQVTLRCSSQSGHNTVSWYQQALGQGPQFIFQYYREEENGRGNFPPRFSGLQFPNYSSELNVNALELDDSALYLCASSLGTGGGNTIYFGEGSWLTVV.

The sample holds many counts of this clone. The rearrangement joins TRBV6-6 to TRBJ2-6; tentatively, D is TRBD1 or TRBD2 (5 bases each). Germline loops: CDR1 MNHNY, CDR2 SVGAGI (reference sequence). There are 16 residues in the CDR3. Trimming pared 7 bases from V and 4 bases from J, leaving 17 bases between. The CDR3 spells CASTQRVGDGANVLTF. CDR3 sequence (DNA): TGTGCCAGCACCCAGAGGGTGGGGGACGGGGCCAACGTCCTGACTTTC.

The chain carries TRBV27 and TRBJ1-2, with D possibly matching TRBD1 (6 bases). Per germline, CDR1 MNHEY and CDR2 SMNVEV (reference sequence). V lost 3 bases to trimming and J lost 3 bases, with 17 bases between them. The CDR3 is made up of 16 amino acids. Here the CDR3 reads CASSFNAGRGHYGYTF. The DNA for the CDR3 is TGTGCCAGCAGTTTTAATGCGGGCAGGGGCCACTATGGCTACACCTTC.

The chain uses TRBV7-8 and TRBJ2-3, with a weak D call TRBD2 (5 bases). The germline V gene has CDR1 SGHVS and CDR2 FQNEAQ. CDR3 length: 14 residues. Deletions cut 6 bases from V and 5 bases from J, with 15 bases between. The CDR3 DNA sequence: TGTGCCAGCAGTCAAGCGGTACACAGAGATACGCAGTATTTT. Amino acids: CASSQAVHRDTQYF. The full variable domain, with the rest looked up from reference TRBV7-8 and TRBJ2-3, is GAGVSQSPRYKVAKRGQDVALRCDPISGHVSLFWYQQALGQGPEFLTYFQNEAQLDKSGLPSDRFFAERPEGSVSTLKIQRTQQEDSAVYLCASSQAVHRDTQYFGPGTRLTVL.

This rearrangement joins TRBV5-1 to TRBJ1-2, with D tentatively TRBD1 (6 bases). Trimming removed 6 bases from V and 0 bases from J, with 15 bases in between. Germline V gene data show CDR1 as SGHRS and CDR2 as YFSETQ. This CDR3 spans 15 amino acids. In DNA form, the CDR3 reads TGCGCCAGCACAGTGGGAGGGGACACTAACTATGGCTACACCTTC. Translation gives CASTVGGDTNYGYTF.

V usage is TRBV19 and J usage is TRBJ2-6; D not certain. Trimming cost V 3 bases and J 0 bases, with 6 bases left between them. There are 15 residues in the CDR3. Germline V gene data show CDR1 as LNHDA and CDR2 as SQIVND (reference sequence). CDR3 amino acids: CASSITVSGANVLTF. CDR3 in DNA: TGTGCCAGTAGTATTACGGTCTCTGGGGCCAACGTCCTGACTTTC.

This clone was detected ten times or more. The DNA of the CDR3 is TGTGCCAGCAGTTACGCCATGAACACTGAAGCTTTCTTT. This translates into CASSYAMNTEAFF. The chain is built from TRBV6-5 and TRBJ1-1; D not certain. CDR1 is MNHEY and CDR2 is SVGAGI in the germline V gene. This CDR3 spans 13 amino acids. The germline V and J ends were trimmed by 2 bases and 0 bases, with 4 bases remaining between them.